This paragraph covers one T cell receptor (beta chain) sequence. This sample is part of a study of blood T cell repertoires in COVID-19. Across the study: Acute and convalescent COVID-19 samples came from the United States, Italy and Spain. From T cells, B-cell-depleted T cells, or PBMCs came the material, which was cDNA or gDNA.

The CDR3 extends over 14 amino acids. The V end lost 0 bases, the J end lost 4 bases, and 9 bases lay between the germline ends. CDR1 WSHSY and CDR2 SAAADI come from the germline V gene. In the original processing: Cell counts per sample came from amplifying reference gene primers. Sequencing used immunoSEQ multiplex PCR; TCRdb keeps in-frame clones, though not all of them. V, J and clone size are taken as reported in that table, and D and trimming were inferred from the DNA itself. The sample holds 70,000 to 95,000 clones; 85% to 90% are singletons and the top ten take 4% to 5.5%. The chain has TRBV10-2 and TRBJ1-2; the D is unclear. The TCR sequence derives from a woman of 80 years or more with acute or convalescent COVID-19. The sample comprised peripheral blood. CDR3 coding DNA: TGCGCCAGCAGTGAGTCAGAGGGTTCCTATGGCTACACCTTC. It encodes CASSESEGSYGYTF.